This TCR beta chain was sequenced in a study of glioma-infiltrating T cells. Overall study results and limits: Tissue and blood shared very few CDR3 sequences. Non-neoplastic patients had below-expected tissue-blood divergence, while all gliomas exceeded expectation.

TCR alpha and beta CDR3 regions were amplified from RNA using iRepertoire nested multiplex PCR. Input was roughly 100-450 ng of tissue mRNA or PBMC total RNA. From the multiplex PCR reads, TCRdb called clonotypes with MiXCR, one entry per CDR3 protein. Altogether approximately 100,000 distinct CDR3 sequences are present, about 25% being singletons, with the ten largest covering 30% to 35%. This clonotype was detected ten times or more. Its target is not known. Sequencing used glioma tissue, nonneoplastic brain tissue, or PBMCs (not recorded which). The TCR originated in a human donor with low-grade glioma or glioblastoma, undergoing nonglioma brain surgery, or in good health (not recorded which).

CDR3 sequence: CASSPSTVPNTEAFF. DNA of the CDR3: TGTGCCAGCAGTCCCTCTACGGTCCCAAACACTGAAGCTTTCTTT. The chain uses TRBV12-3 or TRBV12-4 and TRBJ1-1; no clear D. V lost 5 bases and J 2 bases, leaving 15 bases between the germline ends. There are 15 residues in the CDR3.